These 20 T cell receptor beta chains were all obtained from the same sample, sequenced in a study of blood T cell repertoires in COVID-19. Some clones are missing from TCRdb's copy, which holds only in-frame ones; the method was immunoSEQ multiplex PCR. The repertoire holds around 70,000 clones, with roughly 91% as singletons. The sample comprised peripheral blood. The receptors here all came from a woman younger than 30 with acute or convalescent COVID-19.

The chain couples TRBV7-2 to TRBJ1-2; 9 bases are a match to TRBD1. CDR1 is SGHTA and CDR2 is FQGNSA in the germline V gene. The V segment lost 4 bases and the J segment 0 bases; nucleotides outside the gene matches: 6. The CDR3 sequence is 16 residues long. CDR3 in DNA: TGTGCCAGCAGCTCCGGACAGGGGCATACTAACTATGGCTACACCTTC. Protein product: CASSSGQGHTNYGYTF.

The rearrangement links TRBV30 to TRBJ2-3; tentative D call: TRBD2 (6 bases). CDR1 and CDR2 (germline): GTSNPN, SVGIG (reference sequence). The CDR3 sequence is 14 residues long. The V end lost 3 bases, the J end lost 4 bases, and 14 bases lay between the germline ends. The CDR3 spells CAWRPRGRSDTQYF. CDR3 sequence (DNA): TGTGCCTGGAGACCGCGGGGTAGGTCAGATACGCAGTATTTT.

V and J are TRBV30 and TRBJ2-1; D is ambiguous. Trimming took off 2 bases at V and 7 bases at J, with 9 bases between the two ends. CDR1 GTSNPN and CDR2 SVGIG come from the germline V gene (reference sequence). CDR3 length: 12 residues. DNA of the CDR3: TGTGCCTGGAGTTTTGTTAGTAATGAGCAGTTCTTC. It codes for CAWSFVSNEQFF.

The V call is TRBV27, the J call TRBJ2-5; tentative D call: TRBD2 (6 bases). Germline-derived CDR1 and CDR2 are MNHEY and SMNVEV (reference sequence). The V end lost 1 base, the J end lost 4 bases, and 10 bases lay between the germline ends. This CDR3 is 14 amino acids long. This CDR3 is CASSLLGGRETQYF. The CDR3 bases are TGTGCCAGCAGTTTATTGGGGGGTCGAGAGACCCAGTACTTC.

CDR3 amino acids: CASRGRDGTDTQYF. CDR3 bases: TGTGCCAGCCGCGGGCGGGATGGCACAGATACGCAGTATTTT. The gene calls are TRBV7-2 and TRBJ2-3; weak D call: TRBD2 (6 bases). Trimming stripped 8 bases from V and 1 base from J, with 13 bases between. CDR3 length equals 14 residues. CDR1 and CDR2 (germline): SGHTA, FQGNSA.

The CDR3 sequence: CASMARAVGRQPQHF. The CDR3 coding sequence is TGTGCCAGCATGGCCCGGGCCGTGGGGAGGCAGCCCCAGCATTTT. The chain joins TRBV6-5 to TRBJ1-5; D remains unclear. Trimming removed 7 bases at V and 7 bases at J, with 20 bases between. The CDR3 consists of 15 residues. Germline-derived CDR1 and CDR2 are MNHEY and SVGAGI.

The J gene is TRBJ2-5, the V gene TRBV11-2; 8 bases map to TRBD2. V shed 1 base and J 4 bases; nucleotides not matched to a gene: 2. CDR3 length: 14 residues. CDR1 SGHAT and CDR2 FQNNGV come from the germline V gene. Written as DNA, the CDR3 is TGTGCCAGCAGCTTAGCGGGGGGGCGAGAGACCCAGTACTTC. Amino acids: CASSLAGGRETQYF.

This chain uses TRBV28 with TRBJ1-1; 7 bases agree with TRBD1. The V segment lost 4 bases and the J segment 3 bases; nucleotides outside the gene matches: 8. There are 15 residues in the CDR3. Germline V CDR1 and CDR2: MDHEN, SYDVKM. The CDR3 DNA reads TGTGCCAGCAGTTCTCCACCAGGGGGGTACACTGAAGCTTTCTTT. This encodes CASSSPPGGYTEAFF.

The chain uses TRBV3-1 (or the pseudogene TRBV3-2) and TRBJ1-3; D perhaps matches TRBD1 (5 bases). Between the trimmed V and J ends, which lost 0 bases and 7 bases, there was a span of 7 bases. The CDR3 consists of 13 residues. The germline V gene encodes CDR1 LGHDT and CDR2 YNNKEL (reference sequence). CDR3 region: CASSQDSGNTIYF. The CDR3 DNA follows: TGTGCCAGCAGCCAAGATTCAGGGAACACCATATATTTT.

The V gene is TRBV30, the J gene TRBJ1-1; 11 bases align to TRBD1. This CDR3 is 15 amino acids long. In germline, CDR1 is GTSNPN, CDR2 SVGIG (reference sequence). V shed 0 bases, J shed 5 bases, and the junction held 5 bases outside the gene matches. CDR3 in amino acids: CAWSVLGTGGTEAFF. For the CDR3, the DNA is TGTGCCTGGAGTGTTCTGGGGACAGGGGGTACTGAAGCTTTCTTT. Together with reference TRBV30 and TRBJ1-1, the CDR3 gives the full variable domain: SQTIHQWPATLVQPVGSPLSLECTVEGTSNPNLYWYRQAAGRGLQLLFYSVGIGQISSEVPQNLSASRPQDRQFILSSKKLLLSDSGFYLCAWSVLGTGGTEAFFGQGTRLTVV.

A single count supports this clone. Other DNA sequences from this sample encode an identical CDR3 as well. The CDR3, as DNA: TGTGCCAGTAGTATGACAGGATTGAACACTGAAGCTTTCTTT. Protein product: CASSMTGLNTEAFF. This chain uses TRBV19 with TRBJ1-1, with D possibly TRBD1 on 6 matching bases. Trimming took 3 bases from V and 0 from J, leaving 8 bases between them. This CDR3 has 14 residues. Germline CDR1 LNHDA, CDR2 SQIVND (reference sequence).

The rearrangement joins TRBV7-8 to TRBJ2-1; the match to TRBD1 covers 9 bases. This CDR3 region has 15 residues. With 0 bases clipped from V and 10 bases from J, the junction kept 7 bases outside the gene matches. The germline CDR1 and CDR2 sequences are SGHVS and FQNEAQ. The chain's CDR3 is CASSLARDREGEQFF. In DNA, the CDR3 is TGTGCCAGCAGCTTAGCGCGGGACAGGGAAGGAGAGCAGTTCTTC.

J is TRBJ1-2 and V is TRBV28, with a tentative D call TRBD1 (6 bases). CDR3 size: 13 residues. Trimming took off 5 bases at V and 2 bases at J, with 9 bases between the two ends. Per the germline V gene, CDR1 is MDHEN and CDR2 is SYDVKM. The CDR3 sequence: CASSTGTNYGYTF. The CDR3 bases are TGTGCCAGCAGTACCGGGACAAACTATGGCTACACCTTC.

This clone was counted once. This chain uses TRBV29-1 with TRBJ1-2, with D possibly being TRBD1 (5 bases). Germline loops: CDR1 SQVTM, CDR2 ANQGSEA. Trimming left V 2 bases short and J 4 bases short, with 11 bases between. The CDR3 sequence is 13 residues long. CDR3 region: CSVEWGVSYGYTF. CDR3 DNA: TGCAGCGTTGAATGGGGGGTGTCCTATGGCTACACCTTC.

J is TRBJ2-1 and V is TRBV20-1; D uncertain. The CDR3 runs 11 residues. The V and J ends lost 3 bases and 7 bases respectively, with 7 bases between them. The germline CDR1 and CDR2 sequences are DFQATT and SNEGSKA (reference sequence). The CDR3 loop is CSASEKNEQFF. The CDR3 DNA is TGCAGTGCTAGCGAGAAGAATGAGCAGTTCTTC.

The J gene is TRBJ1-5, the V gene TRBV19; 8 positions match TRBD1. The trim removed 4 bases at V and 6 bases at J, leaving 2 bases unmatched. CDR3 length: 13 residues. In germline, CDR1 is LNHDA, CDR2 SQIVND (reference sequence). The CDR3 coding sequence is TGTGCCAGTAGTACAGGGGGCTTTCAGCCCCAGCATTTT. Its protein is CASSTGGFQPQHF.

The chain uses TRBV6-2 or TRBV6-3 and TRBJ1-2; maybe TRBD1 (5 bases). Germline values: CDR1 MNHEY, CDR2 SVGEGT. Trimming shortened V by 5 bases and J by 0 bases, and 16 bases separated the two germline ends. The CDR3 loop spans 16 amino acids. In DNA form, the CDR3 reads TGTGCCAGCAGTACCGGCGGGGGGACTACTAACTATGGCTACACCTTC. It encodes CASSTGGGTTNYGYTF.

The V and J genes are TRBV2 and TRBJ2-7; 8 positions match TRBD1. Germline CDR1 SNHLY, CDR2 FYNNEI. The CDR3 consists of 14 residues. V was pared by 6 bases and J by 1 base, with 5 bases of the junction left unmatched. The CDR3 DNA reads TGTGCCAGCAGACCGGGACAGGATTCCTACGAGCAGTACTTC. It codes for CASRPGQDSYEQYF.

With regard to this clone: This sample also contains other DNA sequences that code for the same CDR3. The CDR3 protein is CASSQGTSGINEQFF. The CDR3 region has the DNA TGCGCCAGCAGCCAAGGGACTAGCGGGATAAATGAGCAGTTCTTC. V and J are TRBV4-3 and TRBJ2-1, with 12 bases lining up with TRBD2. The germline CDR1 and CDR2 sequences are LGHNA and YSLEER. With 1 base clipped from V and 7 bases from J, the junction kept 2 bases outside the gene matches. The CDR3 is made up of 15 amino acids.

The gene calls are TRBV12-3 or TRBV12-4 and TRBJ2-1, with D unresolved. This CDR3 spans 12 amino acids. The germline V and J ends were trimmed by 4 bases and 7 bases, with 8 bases remaining between them. The CDR3 reads CASSSGRNEQFF. For the CDR3, the DNA is TGTGCCAGCAGTTCAGGAAGGAATGAGCAGTTCTTC.